A few counts support the clone carrying this TCR beta chain. Its antigen remains unknown. Germline values: CDR1 SGHDN, CDR2 FVKESK. This CDR3 is 18 amino acids long. The V end lost 2 bases, the J end lost 0 bases, and 16 bases lay between the germline ends. What was sequenced were expressed TCRB transcripts, since all of the isolated RNA had been reverse transcribed. Sequencing used immunoSEQ multiplex PCR; TCRdb keeps in-frame clones, though not all of them. The sample contains about 620,000 clones, 15% to 19% of which appear only once. This entry belongs to a study of beta chain features in type 1 diabetes. General observations from the study: Type 1 diabetes patients showed a moderate but significant shortening of TCRB CDR3s in all four CD4+ subsets. In the patient group, naive, central memory and Treg TCRB repertoires seemed more alike than in the healthy donor group.

Sorting gave populations that all exceeded 95% purity. The TCR sequence derives from a man between 18 and 29 years old in good health. J is TRBJ2-2 and V is TRBV14, with D tentatively TRBD1 (5 bases). Material for sequencing was naive CD4+ T cells from blood. The CDR3 DNA sequence: TGTGCCAGCAGCCAACCCTTCAGGGTAACAACGAACACCGGGGAGCTGTTTTTT. Its translation: CASSQPFRVTTNTGELFF.